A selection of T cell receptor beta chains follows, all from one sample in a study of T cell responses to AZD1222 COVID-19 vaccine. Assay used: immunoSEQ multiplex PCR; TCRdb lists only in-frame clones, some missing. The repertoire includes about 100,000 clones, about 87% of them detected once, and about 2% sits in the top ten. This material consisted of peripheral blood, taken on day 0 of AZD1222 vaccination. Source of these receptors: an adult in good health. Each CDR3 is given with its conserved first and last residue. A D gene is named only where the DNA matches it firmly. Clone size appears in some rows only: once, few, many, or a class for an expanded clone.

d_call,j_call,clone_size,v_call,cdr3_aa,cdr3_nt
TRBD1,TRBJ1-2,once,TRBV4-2,CASSPGTGAMGDRGYTF,TGTGCCAGCAGCCCCGGGACAGGGGCCATGGGCGATCGTGGCTACACCTTC
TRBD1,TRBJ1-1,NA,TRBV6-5,CASSSWTGSMNTEAFF,TGTGCCAGCAGTTCATGGACAGGCTCAATGAACACTGAAGCTTTCTTT
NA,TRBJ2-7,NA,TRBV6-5,CASTYPGPYEQYF,TGTGCCAGCACCTACCCCGGGCCCTACGAGCAGTACTTC
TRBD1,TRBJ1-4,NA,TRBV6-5,CASSYSGQPAEKLFF,TGTGCCAGCAGTTACTCGGGACAGCCTGCCGAAAAACTGTTTTTT
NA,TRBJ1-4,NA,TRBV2,CASSEEWWANEKLFF,TGTGCCAGCAGTGAAGAGTGGTGGGCTAATGAAAAACTGTTTTTT
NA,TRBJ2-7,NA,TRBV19,CASSIGVITEQYF,TGTGCCAGTAGTATAGGGGTCATTACGGAGCAGTACTTC
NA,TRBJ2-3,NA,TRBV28,CALGGWVGTDTQYF,TGTGCCTTAGGAGGTTGGGTTGGCACAGATACGCAGTATTTT
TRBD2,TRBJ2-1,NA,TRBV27,CASSSGTSGQEQFF,TGTGCCAGCAGTTCCGGGACTAGCGGACAAGAGCAGTTCTTC
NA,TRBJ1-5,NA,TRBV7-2,CASSLGVGRWDQPQHF,TGTGCCAGCAGCTTAGGTGTGGGACGGTGGGATCAGCCCCAGCATTTT
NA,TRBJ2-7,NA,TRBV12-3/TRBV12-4,CASSANSYEQYF,TGTGCCAGCAGCGCAAACAGCTACGAGCAGTACTTC
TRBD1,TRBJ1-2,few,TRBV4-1,CASSQRDRAYGYTF,TGCGCCAGCAGCCAACGGGACAGGGCCTATGGCTACACCTTC
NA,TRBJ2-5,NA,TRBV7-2,CASSLVFQETQYF,TGTGCCAGCAGCTTAGTCTTCCAAGAGACCCAGTACTTC
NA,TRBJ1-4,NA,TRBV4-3,CASSQGPEKLFF,TGCGCCAGCAGCCAAGGACCTGAAAAACTGTTTTTT
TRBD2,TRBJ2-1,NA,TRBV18,CASFREREWISYNEQFF,TGTGCCAGCTTTAGGGAGCGGGAGTGGATATCCTACAATGAGCAGTTCTTC
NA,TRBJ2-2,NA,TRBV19,CASSIQGTNTGELFF,TGTGCCAGTAGTATCCAGGGAACGAACACCGGGGAGCTGTTTTTT
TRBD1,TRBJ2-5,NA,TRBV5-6,CASSFPGQGAEETQYF,TGTGCCAGCAGCTTTCCGGGACAGGGGGCTGAAGAGACCCAGTACTTC
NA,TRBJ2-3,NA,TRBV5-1,CASTQRGVSDTQYF,TGCGCCAGCACCCAAAGAGGGGTATCAGATACGCAGTATTTT
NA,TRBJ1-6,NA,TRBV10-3,CAISEPRNNSPLHF,TGTGCCATCTCGGAGCCACGGAATAATTCACCCCTCCACTTT
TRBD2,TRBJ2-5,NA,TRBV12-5,CASGGSGLAGIETQYF,TGTGCTAGTGGGGGATCAGGGCTAGCGGGAATAGAGACCCAGTACTTC
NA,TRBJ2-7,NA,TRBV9,CTPCGRDYEQYF,TGCACCCCTTGTGGCAGGGACTACGAGCAGTACTTC
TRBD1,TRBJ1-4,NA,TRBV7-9,CASSLGTGSAMLFF,TGTGCCAGCAGCTTAGGGACAGGGTCTGCGATGCTGTTTTTT
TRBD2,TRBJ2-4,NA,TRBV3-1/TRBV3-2,CASSQDSRTSGNVAKNIQYF,TGTGCCAGCAGCCAAGATTCACGGACTAGCGGGAATGTCGCCAAAAACATTCAGTACTTC
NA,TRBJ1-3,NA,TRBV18,CASSPAPAGRRNTIYF,TGTGCCAGCTCACCGGCCCCAGCCGGCCGAAGAAACACCATATATTTT